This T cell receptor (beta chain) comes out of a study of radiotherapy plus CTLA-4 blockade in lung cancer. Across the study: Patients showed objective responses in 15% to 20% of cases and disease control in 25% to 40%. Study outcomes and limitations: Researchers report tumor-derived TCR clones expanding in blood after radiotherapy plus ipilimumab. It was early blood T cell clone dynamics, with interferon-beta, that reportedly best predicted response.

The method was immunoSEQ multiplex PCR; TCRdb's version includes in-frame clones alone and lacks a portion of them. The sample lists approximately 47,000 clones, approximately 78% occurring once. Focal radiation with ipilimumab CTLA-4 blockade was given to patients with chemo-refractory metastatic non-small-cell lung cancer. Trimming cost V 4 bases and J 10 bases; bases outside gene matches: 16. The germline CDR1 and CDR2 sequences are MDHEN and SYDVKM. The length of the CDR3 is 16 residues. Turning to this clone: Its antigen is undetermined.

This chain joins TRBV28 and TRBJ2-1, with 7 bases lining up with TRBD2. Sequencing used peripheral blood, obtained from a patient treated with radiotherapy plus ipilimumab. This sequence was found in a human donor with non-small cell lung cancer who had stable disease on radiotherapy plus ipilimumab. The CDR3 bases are TGTGCCAGCAGTTCCCTCTCGCGGGAGTACCAGGAGGAGCAGTTCTTC. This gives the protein CASSSLSREYQEEQFF.